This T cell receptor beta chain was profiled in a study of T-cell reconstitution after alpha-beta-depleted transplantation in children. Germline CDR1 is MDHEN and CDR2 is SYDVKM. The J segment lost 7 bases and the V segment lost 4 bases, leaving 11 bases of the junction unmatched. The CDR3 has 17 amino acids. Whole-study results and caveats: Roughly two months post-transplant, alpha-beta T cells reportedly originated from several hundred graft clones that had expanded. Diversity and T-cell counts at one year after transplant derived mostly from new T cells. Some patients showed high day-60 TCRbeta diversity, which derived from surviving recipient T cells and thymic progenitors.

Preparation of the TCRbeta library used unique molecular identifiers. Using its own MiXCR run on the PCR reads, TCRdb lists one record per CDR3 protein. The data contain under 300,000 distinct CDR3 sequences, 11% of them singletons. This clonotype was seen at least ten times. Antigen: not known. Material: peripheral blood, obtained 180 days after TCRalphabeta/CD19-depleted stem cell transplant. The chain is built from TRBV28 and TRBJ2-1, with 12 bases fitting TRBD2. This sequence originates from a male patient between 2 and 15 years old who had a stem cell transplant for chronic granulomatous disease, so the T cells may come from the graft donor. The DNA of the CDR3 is TGTGCCAGCAGTTCGCGATCTAGCGGGAGGGCCCGGAATGAGCAGTTCTTC. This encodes CASSSRSSGRARNEQFF.